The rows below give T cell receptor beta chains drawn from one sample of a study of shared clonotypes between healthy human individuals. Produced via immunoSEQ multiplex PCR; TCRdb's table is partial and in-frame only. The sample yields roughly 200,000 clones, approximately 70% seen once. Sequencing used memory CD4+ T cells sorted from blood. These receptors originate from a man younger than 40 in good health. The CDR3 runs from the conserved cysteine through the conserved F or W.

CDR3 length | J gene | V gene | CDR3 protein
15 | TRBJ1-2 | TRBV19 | CASSTGTGGRYGYTF
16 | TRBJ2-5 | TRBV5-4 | CASSLGTSGRGGTQYF
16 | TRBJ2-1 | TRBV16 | CASSQSRLAAGGEQFF
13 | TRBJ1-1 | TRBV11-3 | CASSPPSGGRAFF
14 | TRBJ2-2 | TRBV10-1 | CASRSGLNTGELFF
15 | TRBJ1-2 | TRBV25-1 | CASADRGRGLGGYTF
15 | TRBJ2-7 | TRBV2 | CASSVRSASSYEQYF
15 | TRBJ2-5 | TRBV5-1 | CASSLTQADQETQYF
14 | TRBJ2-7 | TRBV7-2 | CASSLAPGLYEQYF
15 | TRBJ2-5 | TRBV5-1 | CASSLGGTGGETQYF
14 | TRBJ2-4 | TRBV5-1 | CASSVDTGKNIQYF
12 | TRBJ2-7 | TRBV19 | CASRGRGDEQYF
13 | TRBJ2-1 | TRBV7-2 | CASSLGPDNEQFF
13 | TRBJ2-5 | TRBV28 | CADRGTLRETQYF
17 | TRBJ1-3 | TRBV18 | CASSPATPGRSGNTIYF
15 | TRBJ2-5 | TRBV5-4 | CASSTRDSLQETQYF
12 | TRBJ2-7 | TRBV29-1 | CSVFVGSYEQYF
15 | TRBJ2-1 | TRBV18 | CASSQSGPSYNEQFF
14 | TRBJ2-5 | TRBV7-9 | CASSSGQEQETQYF
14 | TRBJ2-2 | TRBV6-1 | CASRRTDRAGELFF
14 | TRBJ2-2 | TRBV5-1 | CASNPQGVTGELFF
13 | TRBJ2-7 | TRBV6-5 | CASSPTGSHEQYF
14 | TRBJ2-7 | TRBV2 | CASSEIATVYEQYF
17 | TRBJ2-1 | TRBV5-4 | CASSYSLGSSSYNEQFF
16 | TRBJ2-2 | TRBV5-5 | CASSTRGQTHTGELFF
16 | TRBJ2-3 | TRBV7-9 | CASSLDGGRGADTQYF
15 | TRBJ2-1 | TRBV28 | CASSLWGQGPNEQFF
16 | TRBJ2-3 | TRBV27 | CASSFFAGGSTDTQYF
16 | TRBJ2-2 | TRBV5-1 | CASSGDGRVGTGELFF
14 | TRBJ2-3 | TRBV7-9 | CASRRASVTDTQYF
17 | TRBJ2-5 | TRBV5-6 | CASSFSSQIPIGETQYF
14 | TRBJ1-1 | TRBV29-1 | CSVAGGSLNTEAFF
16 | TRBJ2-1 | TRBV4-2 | CASSLEIAVLGGEQFF
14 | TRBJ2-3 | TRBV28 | CAGAGTGGGDTQYF
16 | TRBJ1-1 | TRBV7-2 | CASSLVGIGTSTEAFF
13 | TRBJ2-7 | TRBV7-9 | CASSPDSTYEQYF
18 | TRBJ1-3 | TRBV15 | CATSRDRGTATSGNTIYF
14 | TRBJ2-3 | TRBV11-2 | CASSQHAHGDTQYF
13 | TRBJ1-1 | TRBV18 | CASSTDENTEAFF
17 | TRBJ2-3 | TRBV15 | CATSRDLRGDYTDTQYF
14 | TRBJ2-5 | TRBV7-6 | CASSLNTNQETQYF